This T cell receptor beta chain was profiled in a study of cytomegalovirus exposure and HLA in healthy donors. Germline-derived CDR1 and CDR2 are GTSNPN and SVGIG (reference sequence). The CDR3 contains 14 residues. Trimming removed 0 bases from V and 7 bases from J, with 12 bases in between. This clone was recorded only once. The primer mix had 60 Vbeta and 13 Jbeta primers. Repertoires were generated with immunoSEQ multiplex PCR, while TCRdb's copy carries only in-frame clones and drops some. The data hold nearly 110,000 clones, with 60% to 75% observed a single time. The sequenced sample consisted of PBMCs. This rearrangement joins TRBV30 to TRBJ1-4, with D possibly matching TRBD1 (6 bases). The sequence derives from a young man in good health and CMV-seronegative. The chain's CDR3 is CAWSVRGGGEKLFF. The DNA of the CDR3 is TGTGCCTGGAGTGTAAGGGGAGGGGGTGAAAAACTGTTTTTT.